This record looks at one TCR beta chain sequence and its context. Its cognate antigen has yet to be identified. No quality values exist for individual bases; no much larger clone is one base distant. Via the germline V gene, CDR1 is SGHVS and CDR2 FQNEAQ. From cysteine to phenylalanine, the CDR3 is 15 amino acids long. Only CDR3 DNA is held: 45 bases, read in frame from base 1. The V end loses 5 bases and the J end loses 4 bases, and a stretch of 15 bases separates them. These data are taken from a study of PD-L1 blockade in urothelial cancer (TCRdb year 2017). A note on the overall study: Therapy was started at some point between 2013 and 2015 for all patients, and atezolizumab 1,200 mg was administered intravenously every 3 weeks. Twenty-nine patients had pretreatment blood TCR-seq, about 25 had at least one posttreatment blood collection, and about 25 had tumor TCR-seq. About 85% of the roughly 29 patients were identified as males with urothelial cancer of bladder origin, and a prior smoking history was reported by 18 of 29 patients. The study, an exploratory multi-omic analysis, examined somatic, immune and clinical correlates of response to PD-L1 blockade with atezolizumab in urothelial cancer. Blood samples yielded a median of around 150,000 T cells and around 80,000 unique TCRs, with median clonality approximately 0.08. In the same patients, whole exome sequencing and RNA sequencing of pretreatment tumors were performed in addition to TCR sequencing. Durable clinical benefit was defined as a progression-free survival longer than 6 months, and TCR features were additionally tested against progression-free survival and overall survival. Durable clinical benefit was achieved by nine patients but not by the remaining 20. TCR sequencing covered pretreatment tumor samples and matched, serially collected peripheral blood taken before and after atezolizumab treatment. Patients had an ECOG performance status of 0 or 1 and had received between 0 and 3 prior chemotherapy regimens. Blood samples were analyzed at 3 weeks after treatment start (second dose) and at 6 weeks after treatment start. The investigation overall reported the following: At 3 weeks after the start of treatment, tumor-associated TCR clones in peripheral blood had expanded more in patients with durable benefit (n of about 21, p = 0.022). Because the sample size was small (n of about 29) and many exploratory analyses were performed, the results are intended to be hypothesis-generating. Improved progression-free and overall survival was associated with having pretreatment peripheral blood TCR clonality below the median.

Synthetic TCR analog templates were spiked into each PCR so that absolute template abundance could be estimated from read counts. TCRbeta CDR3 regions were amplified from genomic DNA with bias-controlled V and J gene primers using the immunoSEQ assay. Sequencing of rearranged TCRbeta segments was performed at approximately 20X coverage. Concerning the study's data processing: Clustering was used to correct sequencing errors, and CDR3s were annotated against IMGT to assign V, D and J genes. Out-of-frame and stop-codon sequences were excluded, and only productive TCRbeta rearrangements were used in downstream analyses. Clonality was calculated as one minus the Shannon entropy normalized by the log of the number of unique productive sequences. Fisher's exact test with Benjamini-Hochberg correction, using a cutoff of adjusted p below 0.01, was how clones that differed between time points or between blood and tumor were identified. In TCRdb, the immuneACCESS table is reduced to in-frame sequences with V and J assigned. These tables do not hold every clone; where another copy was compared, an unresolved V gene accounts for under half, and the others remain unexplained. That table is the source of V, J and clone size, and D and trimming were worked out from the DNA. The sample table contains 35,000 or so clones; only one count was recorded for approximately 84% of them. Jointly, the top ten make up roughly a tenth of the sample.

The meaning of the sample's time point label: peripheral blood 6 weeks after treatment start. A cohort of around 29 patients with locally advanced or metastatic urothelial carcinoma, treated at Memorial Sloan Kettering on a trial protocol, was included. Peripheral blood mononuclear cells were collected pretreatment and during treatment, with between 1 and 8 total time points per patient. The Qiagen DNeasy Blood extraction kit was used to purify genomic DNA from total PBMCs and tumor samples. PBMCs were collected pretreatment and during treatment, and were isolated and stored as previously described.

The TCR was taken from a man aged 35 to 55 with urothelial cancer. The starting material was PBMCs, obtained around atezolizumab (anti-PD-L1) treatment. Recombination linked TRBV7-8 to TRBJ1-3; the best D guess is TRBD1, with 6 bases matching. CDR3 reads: CASSIRRGRGNTIYF. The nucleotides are TGTGCCAGCAGCATCCGGCGGGGGCGAGGAAACACCATATATTTT.